This T cell receptor (beta chain) was identified in a study of blood T cell repertoires in COVID-19. The sample holds a few counts of this clone. Only in-frame clones appear in the TCRdb table, and some are missing; sequencing was by immunoSEQ multiplex PCR. Of over 300,000 clones listed, about 90% were seen once; the top ten hold about 6%. The clonotype comes from a woman aged 25 to 45 who had recovered from COVID-19. Sample: PBMCs or T cells enriched from blood (not recorded which).

The CDR3 nucleotides are TGTGCCAGCACCACGACAGGGGGCTGGGACTACACCTTC. Amino acids: CASTTTGGWDYTF. The rearrangement uses TRBV12-3 or TRBV12-4 and TRBJ1-2; TRBD1 aligns across 10 bases. With V trimmed by 7 bases and J by 10 bases, 9 bases remained unmatched. The CDR3 sequence is 13 residues long.